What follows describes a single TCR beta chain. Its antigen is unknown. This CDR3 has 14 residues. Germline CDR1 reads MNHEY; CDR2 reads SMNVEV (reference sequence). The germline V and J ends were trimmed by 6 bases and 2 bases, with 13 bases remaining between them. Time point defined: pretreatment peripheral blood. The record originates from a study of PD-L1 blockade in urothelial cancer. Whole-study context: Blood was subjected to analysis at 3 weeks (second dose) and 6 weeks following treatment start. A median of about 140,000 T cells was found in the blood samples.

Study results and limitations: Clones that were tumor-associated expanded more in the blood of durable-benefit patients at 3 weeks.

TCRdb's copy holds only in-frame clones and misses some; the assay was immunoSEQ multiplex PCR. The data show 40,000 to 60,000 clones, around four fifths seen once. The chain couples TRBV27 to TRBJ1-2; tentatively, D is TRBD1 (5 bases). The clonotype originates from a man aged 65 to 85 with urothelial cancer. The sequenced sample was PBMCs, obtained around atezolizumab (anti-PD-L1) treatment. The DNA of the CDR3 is TGTGCCAGCAGCCGCTCTGGGGGGAACTATGGCTACACCTTC. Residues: CASSRSGGNYGYTF.